This note documents a single T cell receptor beta chain sequence. This CDR3 is built from 15 residues. The V gene lost 0 bases and the J gene lost 2 bases, with 9 bases spanning the gap. The V gene's germline CDR1 is SGHRS and CDR2 YFSETQ. Assembly of TCR beta libraries relied on iRepertoire HTBI primers together with Arm-PCR of CDR3 regions. MiXCR, run by TCRdb on the multiplex PCR reads, gives a single entry per CDR3 protein. The table has about 460,000 distinct CDR3 sequences, around 13% seen once. Time point here: newly diagnosed GD, antithyroid drugs for less than 3 months. With RNA extracted from PBMCs as input, the TCR library was made. The sample comes from a study of regulatory T cells in long-lasting Graves disease. The same sample was also used in a study of T cells in Graves' hyperthyroidism and ophthalmopathy. That investigation notes: During a first-round RT-PCR of the TCR CDR3, the HTBI primer set was used. Most thyroid clonotypes with frequency above 0.001 were detected in blood.

The chain uses TRBV5-1 and TRBJ2-1, with D perhaps TRBD2 (5 bases). The sequence came from a woman aged 50 to 60 with Graves disease. The sample in question was peripheral blood mononuclear cells (PBMCs), obtained at new diagnosis, from a patient treated with antithyroid drugs. The CDR3: CASSLDGSAYNEQFF. The DNA for the CDR3 is TGCGCCAGCAGCTTGGATGGGAGCGCCTACAATGAGCAGTTCTTC.